The source of this TCR beta chain is a study of T cells in tuberculosis. Study-wide background: IGRA-negative adolescents, IGRA-positive adolescents with latent tuberculosis and adults with active tuberculosis formed this South African cohort.

The germline V gene encodes CDR1 MGHDK and CDR2 SYGVNS. CDR3 length equals 15 residues. The V and J ends lost 4 bases and 0 bases, in that order; junction bases with no gene match: 6. Study conclusions and caveats: Shorter CDR3-alpha in active tuberculosis partly drove smaller distances. Active tuberculosis TCR-alpha repertoires lay closer to GMM-specific TCRs than IGRA-negative controls, suggesting clonal expansion. Active tuberculosis cases were adults; controls were adolescents.

A remark on this clone: Its antigen is not known.

Measured with immunoSEQ multiplex PCR; TCRdb has only the in-frame clones, and not every one. The sample consists of some 41,000 clones, about 95% of them appearing once. The chain has TRBV25-1 and TRBJ2-7, with 7 positions matching TRBD2. This sequence was found in a donor aged 10 to 29 with latent tuberculosis or without tuberculosis infection. Some clones in this sample may be carry-over from other donors' samples. Material for sequencing was PBMCs. CDR3: CASSATGTNSYEQYF. The CDR3 coding sequence is TGTGCCAGCAGTGCCACCGGGACTAACTCCTACGAGCAGTACTTC.